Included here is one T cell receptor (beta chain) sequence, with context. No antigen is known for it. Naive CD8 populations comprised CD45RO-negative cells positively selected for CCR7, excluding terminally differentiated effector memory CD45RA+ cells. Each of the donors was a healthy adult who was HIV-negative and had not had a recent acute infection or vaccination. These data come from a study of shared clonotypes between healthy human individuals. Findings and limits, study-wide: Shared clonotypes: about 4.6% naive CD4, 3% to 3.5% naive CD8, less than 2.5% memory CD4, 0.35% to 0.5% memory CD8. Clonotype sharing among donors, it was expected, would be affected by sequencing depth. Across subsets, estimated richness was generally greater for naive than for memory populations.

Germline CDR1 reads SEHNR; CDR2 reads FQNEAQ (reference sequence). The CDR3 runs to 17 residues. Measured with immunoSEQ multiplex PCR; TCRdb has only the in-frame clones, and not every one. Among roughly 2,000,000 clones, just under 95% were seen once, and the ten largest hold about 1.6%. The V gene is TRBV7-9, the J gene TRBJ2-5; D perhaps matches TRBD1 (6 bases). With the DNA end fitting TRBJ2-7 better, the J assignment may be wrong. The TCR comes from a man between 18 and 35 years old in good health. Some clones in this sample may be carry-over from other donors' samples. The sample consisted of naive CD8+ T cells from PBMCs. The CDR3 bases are TGTGCCAGCAGCCTACCCCAACAGGGTTCCGGATCCTACGAGCAGTACTTC. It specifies CASSLPQQGSGSYEQYF.